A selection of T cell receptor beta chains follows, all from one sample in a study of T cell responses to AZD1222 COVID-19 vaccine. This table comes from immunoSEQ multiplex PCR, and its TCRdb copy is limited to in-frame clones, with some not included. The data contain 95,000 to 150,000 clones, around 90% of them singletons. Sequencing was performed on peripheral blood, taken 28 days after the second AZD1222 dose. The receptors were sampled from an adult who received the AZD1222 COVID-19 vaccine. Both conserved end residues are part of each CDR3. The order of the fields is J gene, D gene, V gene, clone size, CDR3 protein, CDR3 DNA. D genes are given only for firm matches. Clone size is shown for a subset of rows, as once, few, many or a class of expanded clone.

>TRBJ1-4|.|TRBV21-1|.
CASSTPGQGYEKLFF
TGTGCCAGCAGCACCCCGGGACAGGGTTATGAAAAACTGTTTTTT
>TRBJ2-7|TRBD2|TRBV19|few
CASSIAGFSGVEQYF
TGTGCCAGTAGTATAGCTGGCTTTAGCGGGGTCGAGCAGTACTTC
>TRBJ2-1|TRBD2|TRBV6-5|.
CASSYSRLAGDEQFF
TGTGCCAGCAGTTACTCGAGACTAGCGGGGGATGAGCAGTTCTTC
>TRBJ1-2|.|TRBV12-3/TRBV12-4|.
CASSPRGIYGYTF
TGTGCCAGCAGTCCCAGAGGCATCTATGGCTACACCTTC
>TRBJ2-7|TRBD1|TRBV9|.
CASSPQPGTGGYEQYF
TGTGCCAGCAGCCCCCAGCCCGGGACAGGGGGTTACGAGCAGTACTTC
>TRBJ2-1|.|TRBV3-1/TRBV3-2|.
CASSQDPSRTYNEQFF
TGTGCCAGCAGCCAAGACCCCTCAAGGACGTACAATGAGCAGTTCTTC
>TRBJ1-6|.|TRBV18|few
CASSPERYNSPLHF
TGTGCCAGCTCACCGGAGAGATATAATTCACCCCTCCACTTT
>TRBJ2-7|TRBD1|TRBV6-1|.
CASSDTGQGGFVYEQYF
TGTGCCAGCAGTGACACCGGACAGGGAGGTTTCGTCTACGAGCAGTACTTC
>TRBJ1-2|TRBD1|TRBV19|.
CASTLGQGRSEGYTF
TGTGCCAGTACTTTGGGACAGGGGAGATCGGAGGGCTACACCTTC
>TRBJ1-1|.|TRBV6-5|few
CASRVSQGGWTEAFF
TGTGCCAGCAGAGTTAGTCAGGGAGGGTGGACTGAAGCTTTCTTT
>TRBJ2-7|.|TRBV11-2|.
CASVGGPRYEQYF
TGTGCCAGCGTGGGGGGACCACGCTACGAGCAGTACTTC
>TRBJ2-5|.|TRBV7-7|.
CASSLGGARDQETQYF
TGTGCTAGCAGCTTAGGAGGGGCCAGGGACCAAGAGACCCAGTACTTC
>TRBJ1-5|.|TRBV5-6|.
CASSLKGGFQPQHF
TGTGCCAGCAGCTTGAAGGGGGGGTTTCAGCCCCAGCATTTT
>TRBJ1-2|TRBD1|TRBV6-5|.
CASNSETGGRGYTF
TGTGCCAGCAATAGCGAGACAGGGGGTAGGGGCTACACCTTC
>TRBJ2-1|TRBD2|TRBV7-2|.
CASSMGLAGGINEQFF
TGTGCCAGCAGCATGGGACTAGCGGGGGGTATCAATGAGCAGTTCTTC
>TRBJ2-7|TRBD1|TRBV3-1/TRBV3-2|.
CASSQPGQGGYEQYF
TGTGCCAGCAGCCAGCCGGGACAGGGGGGGTACGAGCAGTACTTC
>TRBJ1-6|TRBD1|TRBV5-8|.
CASSAPGGNSPLHF
TGTGCCAGCAGCGCCCCAGGGGGGAATTCACCCCTCCACTTT
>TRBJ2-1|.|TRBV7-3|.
CASSRTGVYNEQFF
TGTGCCAGCAGCCGAACGGGGGTCTACAATGAGCAGTTCTTC
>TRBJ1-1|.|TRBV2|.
CASRPIDRGTEAFF
TGTGCCAGCAGGCCGATCGATCGGGGCACTGAAGCTTTCTTT
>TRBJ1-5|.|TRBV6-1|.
CASSEGVNQPQHF
TGTGCCAGCAGTGAAGGGGTTAATCAGCCCCAGCATTTT
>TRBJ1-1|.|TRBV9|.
CASSPREGETEAFF
TGTGCCAGCAGCCCTAGAGAGGGGGAGACTGAAGCTTTCTTT
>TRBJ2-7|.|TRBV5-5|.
CASSHWGVNEQYF
TGTGCCAGCAGCCATTGGGGAGTAAACGAGCAGTACTTC
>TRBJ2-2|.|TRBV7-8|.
CASRLRGQVDTGELFF
TGTGCCAGCAGGTTACGGGGGCAAGTGGACACCGGGGAGCTGTTTTTT
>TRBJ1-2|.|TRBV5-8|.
CASSSGEYGYTF
TGTGCCAGCAGCTCGGGGGAATATGGCTACACCTTC
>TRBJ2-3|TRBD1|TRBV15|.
CATSIPDRGGTDTQYF
TGTGCCACCAGCATACCGGACAGGGGAGGCACAGATACGCAGTATTTT
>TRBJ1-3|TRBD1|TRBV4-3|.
CASSQDRGRGNTIYF
TGCGCCAGCAGCCAAGACAGGGGGCGAGGAAACACCATATATTTT
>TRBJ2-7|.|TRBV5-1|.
CASSSGVSYEQYF
TGCGCCAGCAGCTCGGGGGTCTCCTACGAGCAGTACTTC
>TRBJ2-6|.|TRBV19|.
CASSWESLSGANVLTF
TGTGCCAGTAGCTGGGAATCCTTGTCCGGGGCCAACGTCCTGACTTTC
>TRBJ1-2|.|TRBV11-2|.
CASSKTPQNYGYTF
TGTGCCAGCAGCAAGACACCTCAAAACTATGGCTACACCTTC
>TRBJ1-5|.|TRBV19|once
CASSPHEVGRNQPQHF
TGTGCCAGTAGTCCCCATGAAGTTGGTCGCAATCAGCCCCAGCATTTT
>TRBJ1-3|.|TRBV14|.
CASSQDRVSGNTIYF
TGTGCCAGCAGCCAAGATCGGGTATCAGGAAACACCATATATTTT
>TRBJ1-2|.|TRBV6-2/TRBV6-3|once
CASSSLKGFYGYTF
TGTGCCAGCAGTTCCTTGAAGGGATTTTATGGCTACACCTTC
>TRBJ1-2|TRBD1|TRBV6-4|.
CASRDGTGERFYGYTF
TGTGCCAGCAGAGATGGGACAGGGGAACGTTTCTATGGCTACACCTTC
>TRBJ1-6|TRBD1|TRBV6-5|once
CASNAGTGFRALHF
TGTGCCAGCAACGCCGGGACAGGTTTTAGGGCCCTCCACTTT
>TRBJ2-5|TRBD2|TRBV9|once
CASSVGLAGGETQYF
TGTGCCAGCAGCGTAGGCCTAGCGGGGGGAGAGACCCAGTACTTC
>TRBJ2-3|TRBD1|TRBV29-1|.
CSVERGQGNTDTQYF
TGCAGCGTTGAAAGGGGACAGGGTAACACAGATACGCAGTATTTT
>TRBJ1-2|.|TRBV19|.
CASTPRGGDYGYTF
TGTGCCAGTACTCCACGTGGGGGGGACTATGGCTACACCTTC
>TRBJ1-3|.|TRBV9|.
CASSEGPVSYTIYF
TGTGCCAGCAGTGAGGGACCGGTGTCATACACCATATATTTT
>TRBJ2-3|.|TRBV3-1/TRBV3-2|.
CASSPSFAERDTQYF
TGTGCCAGCAGCCCCTCATTTGCAGAGAGAGATACGCAGTATTTT
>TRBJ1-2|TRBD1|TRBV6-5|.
CASITYRGGGYTF
TGTGCCAGTATAACCTACAGGGGCGGAGGCTACACCTTC
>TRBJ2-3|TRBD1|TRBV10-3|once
CASSRGTEITDTQYF
TGTGCCAGTAGCCGTGGGACAGAAATCACAGATACGCAGTATTTT
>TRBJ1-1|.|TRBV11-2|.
CASSLLGLNTEAFF
TGTGCCAGCAGCTTATTGGGGTTGAACACTGAAGCTTTCTTT
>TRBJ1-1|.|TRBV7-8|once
CAGSPTKGAFF
TGTGCCGGCAGCCCCACAAAAGGGGCTTTCTTT
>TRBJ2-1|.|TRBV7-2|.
CASTAADYNEQFF
TGTGCCAGCACCGCCGCTGACTACAATGAGCAGTTCTTC
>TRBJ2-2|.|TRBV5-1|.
CASSFARGDTGELFF
TGCGCCAGCAGCTTCGCCAGGGGGGACACCGGGGAGCTGTTTTTT
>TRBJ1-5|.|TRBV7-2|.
CASSLVGGNQPQHF
TGTGCCAGCAGCTTAGTAGGTGGGAATCAGCCCCAGCATTTT
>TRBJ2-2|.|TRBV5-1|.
CASSLAFLGSNTGELFF
TGCGCCAGCAGCTTGGCCTTTTTGGGGTCGAACACCGGGGAGCTGTTTTTT